This T cell receptor beta chain was identified during a study of T cell responses to AZD1222 COVID-19 vaccine. Notes on the study in general: Donors were mostly white British, more females; clonal diversity possibly underestimated. Just a handful of AZD1222 recipients were seropositive at baseline. Without day 14 samples, only post-peak T cell repertoires were studied.

As regards this clone: Its antigen is as yet unknown.

The CDR3 has 14 amino acids. Per germline, CDR1 SEHNR and CDR2 FQNEAQ (reference sequence). The J segment lost 5 bases and the V segment lost 5 bases, leaving 6 bases of the junction unmatched. The table came from immunoSEQ multiplex PCR; TCRdb's copy has only in-frame clones and leaves some out. The sample yields under 150,000 clones, 92% seen once. The input for sequencing was peripheral blood, taken 28 days after the second AZD1222 dose. This receptor was taken from an adult who received the AZD1222 COVID-19 vaccine. V usage is TRBV7-9 and J usage is TRBJ1-1; TRBD1 aligns across 9 bases. CDR3 loop: CASSAQGARTEAFF. DNA for the CDR3: TGTGCCAGCAGCGCACAGGGGGCGAGGACTGAAGCTTTCTTT.